A selection of T cell receptor beta chains follows, all from one sample in a study of metastatic and nonmetastatic thyroid tumors. TCRdb recomputed clones from the PCR reads via MiXCR. The table records roughly 48,000 clones, under 20% of them present only once. The sample comprised blood. These receptor sequences come from a female donor with papillary thyroid cancer or a benign thyroid nodule (not recorded which). Some clones in this sample may be carry-over from other donors' samples. Both conserved end residues are part of each CDR3. D genes are given only for firm matches. Part of the rows lack a size; the others show once, few, many or a class for expanded clones.

clone size | D gene | J gene | V gene | CDR3 protein | CDR3 DNA
NA | NA | TRBJ2-7 | TRBV27 | CASRLSPDTYEQYF | TGTGCCAGCCGGTTAAGCCCTGACACCTACGAGCAGTACTTC
NA | NA | TRBJ2-1 | TRBV28 | CASSLAAHNNDHFF | TGTGCCAGCAGTTTAGCGGCACACAACAATGATCATTTCTTC
many | NA | TRBJ1-1 | TRBV28 | CASSSPPWGRFQSEAFF | TGTGCCAGCAGTTCCCCCCCCTGGGGGCGGTTTCAGTCTGAAGCTTTCTTT
many | TRBD1 | TRBJ1-2 | TRBV20-1 | CSASSQGQGEGYTF | TGCAGTGCTAGTAGCCAGGGGCAGGGGGAAGGCTACACCTTC
many | NA | TRBJ1-1 | TRBV7-9 | CASSRGTDMNTEAFF | TGTGCCAGCAGCCGAGGGACCGACATGAACACTGAAGCTTTCTTT
NA | TRBD1 | TRBJ2-2 | TRBV19 | CASIIGTGVVAGELFF | TGTGCCAGTATTATAGGTACAGGGGTGGTCGCCGGGGAGCTGTTTTTT
many | NA | TRBJ2-3 | TRBV6-1 | CASRDELGPGTDTQYF | TGTGCCAGCAGGGACGAACTGGGGCCGGGGACAGATACGCAGTATTTT
many | NA | TRBJ2-5 | TRBV9 | CASSAQGFQETQYF | TGTGCCAGCAGCGCTCAAGGCTTCCAAGAGACCCAGTACTTC
many | NA | TRBJ2-3 | TRBV4-1 | CASSQSGTLAEGDTQYF | TGCGCCAGCAGCCAAAGCGGTACGCTAGCAGAAGGGGATACGCAGTATTTT
NA | NA | TRBJ2-1 | TRBV4-1 | CASSQPRIPYNEQFF | TGCGCCAGCAGCCAACCTAGGATACCTTACAATGAACAGTTCTTC
NA | NA | TRBJ1-3 | TRBV6-1 | CATTLPEAISGNTIYF | TGTGCCACCACCTTGCCAGAGGCCATCTCTGGAAACACCATATATTTT
many | NA | TRBJ2-6 | TRBV18 | CASSPVVTGANVLTF | TGTGCCAGCTCACCGGTTGTAACTGGGGCCAACGTCCTGACTTTC
NA | NA | TRBJ2-7 | TRBV28 | CARSKWGSYEQYF | TGTGCCAGGTCTAAGTGGGGCTCCTACGAGCAGTACTTC
many | TRBD1 | TRBJ2-1 | TRBV7-9 | CASSSWGTGNEQFF | TGTGCCAGCAGTTCTTGGGGGACAGGGAATGAGCAGTTCTTC
many | NA | TRBJ1-1 | TRBV27 | CASSFGLGNTEAFF | TGTGCCAGCAGTTTTGGCTTGGGAAACACTGAAGCTTTCTTT
many | TRBD2 | TRBJ2-1 | TRBV7-2 | CASSLRLAGAPMSYNEQFF | TGTGCCAGCAGCTTACGGCTAGCGGGAGCCCCGATGTCCTACAATGAGCAGTTCTTC
many | NA | TRBJ2-1 | TRBV11-2 | CASSLVVSSYNEQFF | TGTGCCAGCAGCTTAGTAGTAAGCTCCTACAATGAGCAGTTCTTC
many | NA | TRBJ2-7 | TRBV5-1 | CASRDEQYF | TGCGCCAGCAGGGACGAGCAGTACTTC
many | NA | TRBJ1-2 | TRBV4-1 | CASSQWYLIRSGYTF | TGCGCCAGCAGCCAATGGTACCTCATAAGGTCCGGCTACACCTTC
NA | TRBD2 | TRBJ2-3 | TRBV4-1 | CASSPRLAVTDTQYF | TGCGCCAGCAGCCCCAGACTAGCGGTGACAGATACGCAGTATTTT
NA | NA | TRBJ2-7 | TRBV6-9 | CAISESLGQCSEQYF | TGCGCCATCAGTGAGTCGTTAGGACAGTGCTCCGAGCAGTACTTC
NA | TRBD2 | TRBJ2-5 | TRBV6-5 | CASSYLPGGVDQYF | TGTGCCAGCAGTTACCTCCCGGGGGGGGTCGACCAGTACTTC
many | NA | TRBJ2-3 | TRBV4-1 | CASSQASIAVWVPDTQYF | TGCGCCAGCAGCCAAGCCAGTATAGCTGTGTGGGTTCCAGATACGCAGTATTTT
few | TRBD2 | TRBJ2-2 | TRBV12-3/TRBV12-4 | CASRRTSGELFF | TGTGCCAGCAGACGGACTAGCGGGGAGCTGTTTTTT
few | TRBD1 | TRBJ1-4 | TRBV20-1 | CSATSQGKLVF | TGCAGTGCCACATCACAGGGGAAACTGGTTTTT
many | NA | TRBJ2-7 | TRBV11-2 | CATGSSRFF | TGTGCCACCGGAAGCTCAAGGTTCTTC
once | TRBD2 | TRBJ2-7 | TRBV19 | CASGIGGLAKTYEQYF | TGTGCCAGTGGTATAGGGGGACTAGCAAAAACCTATGAGCAGTACTTC
medium-sized | NA | TRBJ1-2 | TRBV6-1 | CASSEKRWIKSFYGYTF | TGTGCCAGCAGTGAAAAGAGGTGGATAAAATCGTTCTATGGCTACACCTTC
many | TRBD1 | TRBJ1-4 | TRBV4-2 | CASSQEISRGREKLFF | TGTGCCAGCAGCCAAGAAATTAGCAGGGGGCGTGAAAAACTGTTTTTT
many | TRBD2 | TRBJ2-5 | TRBV7-3 | CASSLGGDPKETQYF | TGTGCCAGCAGCTTGGGGGGGGATCCTAAAGAGACCCAGTACTTC
NA | TRBD1 | TRBJ2-7 | TRBV6-1 | CASRDRGTSYEQYF | TGTGCCAGCAGAGACAGGGGGACCTCCTACGAGCAGTACTTC
many | NA | TRBJ1-1 | TRBV4-1 | CASSQVRVHLWEAFF | TGCGCCAGCAGCCAAGTTAGAGTGCACCTTTGGGAAGCTTTCTTT
NA | NA | TRBJ2-2 | TRBV15 | CATSRVRGAGELFF | TGTGCCACCAGCAGAGTAAGGGGAGCCGGGGAGCTGTTTTTT
many | NA | TRBJ2-2 | TRBV28 | CASSLGSDYTGELFF | TGTGCCAGCAGTTTAGGGTCAGACTACACCGGGGAGCTGTTTTTT
many | TRBD1 | TRBJ1-1 | TRBV27 | CASSNDRGLVTEAFF | TGTGCCAGCAGTAACGACAGGGGGCTGGTTACTGAAGCTTTCTTT
many | NA | TRBJ2-7 | TRBV24-1 | CATIFHRVMYEQYF | TGTGCCACCATATTTCACAGGGTAATGTACGAGCAGTACTTC
NA | TRBD2 | TRBJ2-6 | TRBV5-1 | CASRPGLLISGANVLNF | TGCGCCAGCAGGCCGGGACTACTCATCTCTGGGGCCAACGTACTGAATTTC
few | NA | TRBJ1-3 | TRBV15 | CATSRDRGNTIYF | TGTGCCACCAGCAGAGATCGAGGAAACACCATATATTTT
many | NA | TRBJ2-3 | TRBV18 | CASSHRFDTQYF | TGTGCCAGCTCACACCGATTTGATACGCAGTATTTT
many | NA | TRBJ2-3 | TRBV10-2 | CASGGLTDTQYF | TGCGCCAGCGGTGGACTCACAGATACGCAGTATTTT
many | NA | TRBJ1-2 | TRBV29-1 | CSVEGWRGAAGYTF | TGCAGCGTTGAAGGTTGGCGGGGGGCGGCTGGCTACACCTTC
NA | NA | TRBJ1-5 | TRBV20-1 | CSDRDQGSQPQNF | TGCAGTGATAGAGATCAGGGCTCTCAGCCCCAGAATTTT
NA | NA | TRBJ2-7 | TRBV12-3/TRBV12-4 | CASSQLESEYEQYF | TGTGCCAGCAGCCAACTAGAGAGTGAATACGAGCAGTACTTC
NA | NA | TRBJ2-1 | TRBV3-1 | CASSHRLGRLYNEQFF | TGTGCCAGCAGCCATAGGCTGGGGCGTCTCTACAATGAGCAGTTCTTC
NA | TRBD1 | TRBJ2-2 | TRBV12-3/TRBV12-4 | CASSLKPGQGDGGTGELFF | TGTGCAAGCAGTTTGAAGCCGGGACAGGGGGACGGAGGCACCGGGGAGCTGTTTTTT
NA | NA | TRBJ1-2 | TRBV3-1 | CASSRGQGTANYGYTF | TGTGCCAGCAGCCGCGGGCAGGGGACGGCAAACTATGGCTACACCTTC
few | TRBD1 | TRBJ1-6 | TRBV6-1 | CASGQGVTPSLGSPLHF | TGTGCCAGCGGACAGGGGGTAACCCCCAGCTTGGGTTCACCCCTCCACTTT
NA | TRBD2 | TRBJ2-2 | TRBV25-1 | CASSQAAGGTGELFF | TGTGCCAGCAGCCAAGCTGCGGGAGGCACCGGGGAGCTGTTTTTT
few | NA | TRBJ2-3 | TRBV5-4 | CASRRDQDTQYF | TGTGCCAGCAGACGGGACCAGGATACGCAGTATTTT